This T cell receptor beta chain is from a study of blood T cell repertoires in COVID-19. For the study at large: The analysed material was cDNA or gDNA that came from T cells, B-cell-depleted T cells, or PBMCs.

TCRdb's copy holds only in-frame clones and misses some; the assay was immunoSEQ multiplex PCR. Here the sample spans 68,000 or so clones, roughly nine tenths being singletons. This CDR3 has 14 amino acids. The germline gives CDR1 MGHDK, CDR2 SYGVNS. V was trimmed by 4 bases and J by 5 bases, leaving 14 bases between them. The chain recombines TRBV25-1 with TRBJ2-5; tentatively, D is TRBD1 (5 bases). The specimen was peripheral blood. This TCR was sampled from a man between 50 and 59 years old with active COVID-19. As DNA, the CDR3 is TGTGCCAGCAGTGTATCCCAGGGTTGGGAGACCCAGTACTTC. The encoded protein is CASSVSQGWETQYF.